This T cell receptor beta chain was recovered during a study of blood T cell repertoires in COVID-19. Across the whole study: The analysed material was cDNA or gDNA that came from T cells, B-cell-depleted T cells, or PBMCs.

This CDR3 region has 15 residues. Trimming cost V 4 bases and J 1 base, with 15 bases left between them. The V gene's germline CDR1 is SGHDT and CDR2 YYEEEE. The data were produced by immunoSEQ multiplex PCR, yet TCRdb's version contains in-frame clones alone and is incomplete. The table includes about 120,000 clones, around nine tenths detected once. The source of this sequence is a woman aged 45-65 years with acute or convalescent COVID-19. The J gene is TRBJ2-7, the V gene TRBV5-6; possibly TRBD2 for D (6 bases). Sequenced sample: peripheral blood. In nucleotides, the CDR3 is TGTGCCAGCAGCAGAGGGACTGGCGGTTCCTACGAGCAGTACTTC. Amino acids: CASSRGTGGSYEQYF.